This T cell receptor (beta chain) was identified in a study of cytomegalovirus exposure and HLA in healthy donors (dated by TCRdb to the late 2010s). In terms of the full investigation: According to an earlier analysis of several hundred of the donors, about 190 million T cells yielded some 110 million unique TCR beta sequences and about 300 Gb of sequence data. Approximately 310 gigabases of sequencing data and 70 million to 100 million unique TCR sequences were included in an early release covering roughly 600 HLA-typed donors. Of the 300 to 450 genotyped donors, 65% to 90% fell in the genetic ancestry cluster associated with self-reported Caucasian donors. The aim of the study was to test whether cataloging public T cell receptors could identify signatures of past pathogen exposure. Using immunosequencing, the study profiled T cell repertoires from some 670 subjects and related those repertoires to cytomegalovirus serostatus. Besides the first cohort of approximately 710 subjects, a separate validation cohort made up of roughly 120 different subjects was used. The study combined high-throughput TCR immunosequencing, statistical association of individual TCRs with disease status, and machine learning to predict cytomegalovirus infection status. In a later analysis, previously published TCR beta repertoires from about 640 donors were re-analyzed and high-resolution HLA genotyping was added so that TCR occurrence patterns could be studied. Rather than drawing on any new phenotypic data, the later analysis identified candidate immune exposures from TCR beta sequences and the way those sequences occurred across donors. An earlier analysis of more than 450 of the donors used high-throughput TCR beta sequencing to judge whether each TCR beta V gene segment behaved as functional or pseudogenic. Donor age, sex, ethnicity and CMV serostatus were compiled together with the repertoire data. In a later genetic analysis, genome-wide SNP genotypes for about 55% of the roughly 700 donors were used, and that subset was treated as a discovery cohort. Every discovery cohort repertoire had been produced on one sequencing platform. Class I and class II HLA loci were covered by the typing at four-digit resolution. The number of typed donors differed by locus: 629-630 for A, B, C, DRB1 and DQB1; approximately 520 for DQA1; 606 for DPA1; and 450 to 480 for DPB1. Roughly 5 DR-DQ haplotypes were treated as single units for association and clustering because of strong linkage in the cohort. Among almost 400 genotyped donors of the cohort, an average of approximately 240,000 unique TCR beta nucleotide sequences were sequenced per donor, around 18% of them non-productive.

Libraries were made using the immunoSEQ multiplex PCR assay. A mixture of 60 forward primers for TCR Vbeta segments and 13 reverse primers for TCR Jbeta segments was used in the multiplex PCR. Amplification of the CDR3 region of rearranged TCR beta genes was performed with a multiplex PCR assay on genomic DNA. Amplified TCR beta libraries were sequenced as 87-base-pair reads on the Illumina HiSeq System. Per the authors' processing: Across the 500 to 700 repertoires, a later analysis counted 60 million to 90 million unique TCR beta chains, 9 million to 14 million of which were shared by at least two donors. A nearest-neighbor algorithm error-corrected the raw reads and collapsed the reads into unique sequences, merging closely related sequences to remove PCR and sequencing errors. CDR3 sequences were aligned to IMGT reference sequences to assign V, D and J gene segments. For a sequence to be retained, at least a six-nucleotide match to both a V gene segment and a J gene segment was required. Rearrangements were called productive when the CDR3 lacked stop codons and stayed in frame with V and J; all others were non-productive. CDR3 was defined by IMGT convention, running from the second conserved V-encoded cysteine to the conserved J-encoded phenylalanine. In an earlier analysis of some 550 of the donors, sequences lacking an unambiguous match to a single V gene segment were excluded. An earlier analysis of 587 of the donors called V segments functional above 56.7% productive rearrangements and segregating when the between-donor standard deviation exceeded 5%. A statistical classification framework was built for diagnosing cytomegalovirus status from the catalog of TCR beta chain sequences. V and J gene assignment, in a later analysis, came from comparing TCR nucleotide sequences with IMGT/GENE-DB human TR gene sequences. In a later analysis, CDR3 sequences and most-parsimonious VDJ recombination scenarios were assigned using the TCRdist pipeline. In a later analysis, each TCR beta chain was defined by its CDR3 amino acid sequence together with its V-gene family, and reads lacking a unique V-gene family were excluded. As a way to deal with suspected cross-contamination and a sequencing artifact, a later analysis dropped under 600 nucleotide sequences that were highly shared and had low generation probability. A later analysis calculated a clonal expansion index for each public chain from normalized within-repertoire ranks of inferred template counts. Generation probabilities in a later analysis came from a VDJ recombination model fitted to out-of-frame rearrangements, and those results were checked against IGoR. A later analysis scored TCR-TCR, TCR-HLA and TCR-CMV co-occurrence with hypergeometric tests, applying a repertoire-size bias correction to TCR pairs. To estimate false discovery rates, a later analysis permuted the HLA or CMV assignments 20 times. A later analysis grouped co-occurring TCRs with DBSCAN, adding TCRdist sequence similarity when clustering within HLA-allele-positive subsets. Co-occurrence clustering excluded repertoires with fewer than 30,000 or more than 120,000 public chains, plus five with anomalous nucleotide sharing. TCRdb took over this immuneACCESS table, retaining in-frame rearrangements with V and J assigned. Such tables are incomplete; in checked studies, under half of the missing clones stem from an unresolved V gene, and the remainder is unexplained. The DNA gave D and trimming, while V, J and clone size come from that table. This sample comprises some 150,000 clones, 80% of them detected only once. The ten largest account for roughly 4.4% of the sample.

The cohort was made up of 666 healthy bone marrow donors. Cohort members were all nominally healthy when sampled, although unrecorded immune exposures were likely present. The donor tested CMV seronegative and was one of the 352 seronegative cohort members. Each donor provided a peripheral blood sample, and peripheral blood mononuclear cells were used for TCR beta sequencing. Genomic DNA was extracted from the blood cell samples with the Qiagen DNeasy Blood Extraction Kit. What the study reported, not specific to this receptor: According to a later analysis, parvovirus B19, influenza, CMV and Epstein-Barr virus appeared linked to several top co-occurrence clusters. A later analysis found that most CMV-associated TCR beta chains appeared HLA-restricted, with HLA associations seemingly driven largely by CMV exposure. The presence/absence analyses assumed that sequencing depth was roughly uniform across donors, and that assumption may not be true. A later analysis found that HLA-associated TCR beta chains were more clonally expanded and had lower generation probabilities than equally common non-associated chains. A further reported finding was that TCR beta sequences accurately predicted the HLA-A and HLA-B alleles for most subjects in the first cohort. When HLA alleles, especially DR and DQ, strongly co-occurred, TCR associations were difficult to assign to individual alleles. In vitro tests confirmed that a few of the cytomegalovirus-associated TCR beta chains recognize cytomegalovirus antigens. CMV serostatus was the only immune exposure information available for the cohort. A cluster of highly shared sequence variants was judged likely to be a technical artifact of the sequencing pipeline. Across donors, most TCR sequences were observed very rarely, whereas some public TCRs were present in many individuals. According to the authors, the approach could potentially be generalized to other disease states and immunological phenotypes. The earlier analysis of 587 of the donors excluded 15 to 20 rarely observed V segments, including chromosome 9 orphons, because counts were too low. Linkage disequilibrium might explain the correlated functional status among segregating V segments, but an unknown experimental factor could not be ruled out. A later genetic analysis reported fewer N-insertions in productive TCRs among donors in an Asian-associated ancestry cluster than the roughly 700-donor mean. V-gene and J-gene trimming of TCR beta chains was associated with a missense DCLRE1C variant in a later genetic analysis, and the association was replicated in an independent cohort. In a later analysis, the rate of TCR association differed among HLA loci, with DRB1 alleles having the most associated TCRs and HLA-C alleles having the fewest. Because HLA typing was unavailable for some donors at each locus, only the typed subset was used in association tests. A later analysis associated about 17,000 TCR beta sequences with specific HLA alleles at a false discovery rate of 0.05. In both the original and validation cohorts, the classifier was reported to diagnose cytomegalovirus status with high specificity and sensitivity. In this cohort, only TCR beta chains were sequenced, and detectable features were limited by the absence of alpha or paired-chain data. The study gave a list of about 150 TCR beta chains associated with cytomegalovirus. Some IMGT-functional V segments, including TRBV6-2 and TRBV6-3, could not be distinguished by the 87-base-pair reads and were therefore excluded. Broadly in line with IMGT annotations, most TCR beta V segments showed up in productive rearrangements about 90% or about 30% of the time in an earlier analysis of around 600 of the donors.

Ends trimmed: V by 0 bases, J by 6 bases; bases unmatched to a gene: 6. Via the germline V gene, CDR1 is SGDLS and CDR2 YYNGEE. Counted from cysteine to phenylalanine, this CDR3 has 15 amino acids. CDR3 DNA is the only sequence kept; it has 45 bases, read in frame from the first base. Details on this clone: Its cognate antigen has yet to be identified. Per-nucleotide qualities are absent, and no much larger clonotype sits a single base away.

The sequence came from a man younger than 45 in good health and CMV-seronegative. The chain links TRBV9 with TRBJ2-1; 7 central nucleotides agree with TRBD2. Sequenced sample: PBMCs. DNA sequence: TGTGCCAGCAGCGTAGCTGGGGGAGGGTTCAATGAGCAGTTCTTC. It codes for CASSVAGGGFNEQFF.